The sequence of this T cell receptor (beta chain) was determined in a study of vaccination and CD4 T cells after COVID-19. Cultured CD4+ T cells had their DNA profiled by the Oncomine TCR Beta short-read assay. Each CDR3 protein is one row after TCRdb ran MiXCR on the PCR reads. The sample yields more than 15,000 distinct CDR3 sequences, roughly a quarter seen once. Germline CDR1 reads DFQATT; CDR2 reads SNEGSKA (reference sequence). The CDR3 spans 16 residues. Trimming cost V 3 bases and J 8 bases, with 25 bases left between them. Documented treatment: approximately 10-day PBMC culture with coronavirus spike peptide pools or control peptides (ViraFEST assay). This clonotype has a handful of counts. Antigen: not known.

Sequenced material: cultured CD4+ T cells from blood. This sequence originates from a human donor with COVID-19. This sequence joins TRBV20-1 and TRBJ1-2; D is possibly TRBD1 (6 bases). CDR3 protein: CSARVSSLTGRGGYTF. In DNA, the CDR3 is TGCAGTGCTAGGGTTTCCTCCCTGACAGGCCGAGGGGGCTACACCTTC.